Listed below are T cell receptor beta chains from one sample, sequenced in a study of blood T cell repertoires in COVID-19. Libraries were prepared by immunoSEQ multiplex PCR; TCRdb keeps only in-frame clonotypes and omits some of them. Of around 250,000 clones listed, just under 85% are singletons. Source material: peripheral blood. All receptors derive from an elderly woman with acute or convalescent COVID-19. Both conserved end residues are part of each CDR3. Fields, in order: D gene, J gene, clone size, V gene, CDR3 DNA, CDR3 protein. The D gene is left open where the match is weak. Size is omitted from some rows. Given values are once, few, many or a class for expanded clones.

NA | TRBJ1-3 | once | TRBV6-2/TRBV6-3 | TGTGCCAGCAGTTACAACCTCCGCCCAGGCTACTCTGGAAACACCATATATTTT | CASSYNLRPGYSGNTIYF
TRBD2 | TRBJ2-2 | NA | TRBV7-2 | TGTGCCAGCAGCTTAGGACTAGCGGGAGTCGGCACCGGGGAGCTGTTTTTT | CASSLGLAGVGTGELFF
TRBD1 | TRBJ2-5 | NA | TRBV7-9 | TGTGCCAGCAGCCAGATTGACAGGGGGCGCCTGGAGACCCAGTACTTC | CASSQIDRGRLETQYF
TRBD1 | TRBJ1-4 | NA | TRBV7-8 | TGTGCCAGCTTAGGGGCGGGACAGGAGAAACTGTTTTTT | CASLGAGQEKLFF
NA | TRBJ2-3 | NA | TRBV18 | TGTGCCAGCTCACCTGATCGCGGATTACCTAGCACAGATACGCAGTATTTT | CASSPDRGLPSTDTQYF
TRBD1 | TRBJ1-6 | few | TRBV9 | TGTGCCAGCAGCCCAAGTTGGGACAGGGTAGATTCACCCCTCCACTTT | CASSPSWDRVDSPLHF
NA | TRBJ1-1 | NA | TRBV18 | TGTGCCAGCTCACCACTGACCGGGACAAGGGCGCCGGGAGGAACTGAAGCTTTCTTT | CASSPLTGTRAPGGTEAFF
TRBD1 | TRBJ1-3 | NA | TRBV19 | TGTGCCAGTGTACGGGACAGAAGGTACGACACCATATATTTT | CASVRDRRYDTIYF
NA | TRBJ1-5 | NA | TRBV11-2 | TGTGCCAGCAGCTCCCAGGGAAATCAGCCCCAGCATTTT | CASSSQGNQPQHF
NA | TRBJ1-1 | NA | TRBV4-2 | TGTGCCAGCAGCCAAGTAGGAGGGTTCGGTTCCGCTGAAGCTTTCTTT | CASSQVGGFGSAEAFF
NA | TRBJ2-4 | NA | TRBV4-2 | TGTGCCAGCAGCCAAGATCGACAAGGGAGGCTAGCCAAAAACATTCAGTACTTC | CASSQDRQGRLAKNIQYF
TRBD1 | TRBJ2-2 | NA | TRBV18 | TGTGCCAGCTCACCTAGGACAGGGAGTGCCACCGGGGAGCTGTTTTTT | CASSPRTGSATGELFF
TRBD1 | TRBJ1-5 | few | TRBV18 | TGTGCCAGCTCACCCACAGGGGAACAGCCCCAGCATTTT | CASSPTGEQPQHF
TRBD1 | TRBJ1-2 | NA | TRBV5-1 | TGCGCCAGCAGCTTGGTGGACAGGGGAGGAAACTATGGCTACACCTTC | CASSLVDRGGNYGYTF
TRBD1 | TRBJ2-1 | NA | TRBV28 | TGTGCCAGCAGTCCGACAAGACAGGGGCCCTACAATGAGCAGTTCTTC | CASSPTRQGPYNEQFF
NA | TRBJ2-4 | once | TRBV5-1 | TGCGCCAGCAGCGCCGTCCCGGGGGGCCAAAACATTCAGTACTTC | CASSAVPGGQNIQYF
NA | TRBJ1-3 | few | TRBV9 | TGTGCCAGCAGCGTTGGGTGGGGACATCCACTCTCTGGAAACACCATATATTTT | CASSVGWGHPLSGNTIYF
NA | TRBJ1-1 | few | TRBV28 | TGTGCCAGCAGGACATACACTGAAGCTTTCTTT | CASRTYTEAFF
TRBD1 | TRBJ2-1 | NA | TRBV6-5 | TGTGCCAGCAGCCTAGACAGGGGGCAATACAATGAGCAGTTCTTC | CASSLDRGQYNEQFF
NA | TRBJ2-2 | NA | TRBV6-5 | TGTGCCAGCAATACCGGGACAACTGTCACCGGGGAGCTGTTTTTT | CASNTGTTVTGELFF
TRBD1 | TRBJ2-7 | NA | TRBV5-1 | TGCGCCAGCAGCTTGTCCGGGACAGCCTCTTACGAGCAGTACTTC | CASSLSGTASYEQYF
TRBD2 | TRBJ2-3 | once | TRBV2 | TGTGCCAGCAGTGAAGTCCCGGGACTAGGTATGACAGATACGCAGTATTTT | CASSEVPGLGMTDTQYF
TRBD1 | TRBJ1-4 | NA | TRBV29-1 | TGCAGCGTTGAAGTAGGACAGGGGGACGAAAAACTGTTTTTT | CSVEVGQGDEKLFF
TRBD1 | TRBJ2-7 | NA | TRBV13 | TGTGCCAGCAGCGGTGGGGACAGGGCGAGTTACTACGAGCAGTACTTC | CASSGGDRASYYEQYF
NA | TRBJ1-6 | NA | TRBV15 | TGTGCCACCAGCAGAGTCATGATGGCGGGGGATTTCAAGTCACCCCTCCACTTT | CATSRVMMAGDFKSPLHF
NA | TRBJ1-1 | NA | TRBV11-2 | TGTGCCAGCAGCTTAGACGTCCAGTATGAAGCTTTCTTT | CASSLDVQYEAFF
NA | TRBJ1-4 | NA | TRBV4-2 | TGTGCCAGCAGCCCCCGATTAGTGGGGGGGAATGAAAAACTGTTTTTT | CASSPRLVGGNEKLFF
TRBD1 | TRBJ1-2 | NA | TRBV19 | TGTGCCAGTAGGGGAGACAGGGACGTCGAGGGCTACACCTTC | CASRGDRDVEGYTF
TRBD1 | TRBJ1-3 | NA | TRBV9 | TGTGCCAGCAGCCAGGACAGGGAAGGAAACACCATATATTTT | CASSQDREGNTIYF
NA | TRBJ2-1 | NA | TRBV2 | TGTGCCAGCAGTGCGGGAAGCGGGTCTTACAATGAGCAGTTCTTC | CASSAGSGSYNEQFF
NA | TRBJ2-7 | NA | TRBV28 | TGTGCCAGCAGATTCAGTGGGGGCGCGCGGGAGCAGTACTTC | CASRFSGGAREQYF
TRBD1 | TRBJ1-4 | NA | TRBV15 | TGTGCCACCAGCACAAACAGGGGGGGAGGAGAAAAACTGTTTTTT | CATSTNRGGGEKLFF
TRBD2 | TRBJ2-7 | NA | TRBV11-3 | TGTGCCAGCAGCTCGGGACTAGGCCTACTCTACGAGCAGTACTTC | CASSSGLGLLYEQYF
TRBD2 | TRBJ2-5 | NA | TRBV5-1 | TGCGCCAGCAGCTTAGTACTAGCGGGCCAAGAGACCCAGTACTTC | CASSLVLAGQETQYF
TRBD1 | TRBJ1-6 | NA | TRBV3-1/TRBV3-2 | TGTGCCAGCAGCCACCAGGGACAGGGGGCTTCGGGTTCACCCCTCCACTTT | CASSHQGQGASGSPLHF
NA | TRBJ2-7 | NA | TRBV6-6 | TGTGCCAGCAGTCCCGACCTGGAGCGGTTAATACAGATGAGCTCCTACGAGCAGTACTTC | CASSPDLERLIQMSSYEQYF
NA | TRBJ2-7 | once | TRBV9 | TGTGCCAGCAGCGTAGATATGCGGCAGGGTTCCGACGAGCAGTACTTC | CASSVDMRQGSDEQYF
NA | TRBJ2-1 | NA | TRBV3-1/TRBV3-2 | TGTGCCAGCAGCCTCGTAGGGGGTGCTGAGCAGTTCTTC | CASSLVGGAEQFF
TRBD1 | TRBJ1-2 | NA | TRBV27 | TGTGCCAGCAGTTTTTCAGGGGGCCGAGGCTACACCTTC | CASSFSGGRGYTF
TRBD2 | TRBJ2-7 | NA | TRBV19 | TGTGCCAGTAGTATAATGACTAGCGGGAGATACGAGCAGTACTTC | CASSIMTSGRYEQYF
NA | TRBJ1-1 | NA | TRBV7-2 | TGTGCCAGCAGCTTAGAAAGGGGAGGTGAAGCTTTCTTT | CASSLERGGEAFF
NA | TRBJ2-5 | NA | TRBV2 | TGTGCCAGCACCGTAGACAGGGGAGGGACAGAGACCCAGTACTTC | CASTVDRGGTETQYF
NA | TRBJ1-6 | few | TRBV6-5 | TGTGCCAGCAGTTACTCCCAGGGGTCTAATTCACCCCTCCACTTT | CASSYSQGSNSPLHF
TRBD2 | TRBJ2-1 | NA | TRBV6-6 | TGTGCCAGCAGCCGAGGGACTAGCGGGAGGAACTACAATGAGCAGTTCTTC | CASSRGTSGRNYNEQFF
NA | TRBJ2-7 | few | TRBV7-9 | TGTGCCAGCAGCTTATGGCAGAGCGGTTTGACTCGCTACGAGCAGTACTTC | CASSLWQSGLTRYEQYF
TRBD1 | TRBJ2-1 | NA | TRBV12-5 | TGTGCTAGTGGTACGGGACAGATCTACAATGAGCAGTTCTTC | CASGTGQIYNEQFF
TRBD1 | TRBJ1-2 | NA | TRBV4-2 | TGTGCCAGCAGCCAAGACAGGGGGCTGGGGGGCTACACCTTC | CASSQDRGLGGYTF
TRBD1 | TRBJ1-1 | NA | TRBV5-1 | TGCGCCAGCACCCTGACAGGGGTGGGCACTGAAGCTTTCTTT | CASTLTGVGTEAFF
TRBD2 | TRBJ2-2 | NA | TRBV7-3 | TGTGCCAGCAGCTTTTATAGGGGTGGACTAGCGGGGACCGGGGAGCTGTTTTTT | CASSFYRGGLAGTGELFF
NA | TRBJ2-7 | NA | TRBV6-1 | TGTGCCAGCAGTGAAGAATCCTCCGCCAGTACCTACGAGCAGTACTTC | CASSEESSASTYEQYF
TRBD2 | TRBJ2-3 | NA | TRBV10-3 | TGTGCCATCAGTGAGCCGGGACTAGGGGATACGCAGTATTTT | CAISEPGLGDTQYF
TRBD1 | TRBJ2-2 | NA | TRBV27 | TGTGCCAGCAGTAAGCTTGGCTTAGGACAGGTCAACACCGGGGAGCTGTTTTTT | CASSKLGLGQVNTGELFF
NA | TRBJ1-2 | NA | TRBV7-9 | TGTGCCAGCAGCCCCCCGACTTTGGCCTCCTCGGGGGGCTACACCTTC | CASSPPTLASSGGYTF
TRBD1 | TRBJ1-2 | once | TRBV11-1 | TGTGCCAGCAGCTTAGCTTTGACAGGGGAACATGGCTACACCTTC | CASSLALTGEHGYTF
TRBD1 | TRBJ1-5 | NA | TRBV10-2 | TGCGCCAGCAGTGATGCCTTGGCAGGGGGAAGCAATCAGCCCCAGCATTTT | CASSDALAGGSNQPQHF